This TCR beta chain was profiled in a study of graft-versus-host responses after intestinal transplantation. Using immunoSEQ multiplex PCR, the repertoire was profiled, and TCRdb retains in-frame clones only, with some absent. The repertoire holds over 100,000 clones, with 85% to 95% as singletons. Of note for this clone: The target antigen is unknown.

V lost 0 bases and J lost 10, with 6 bases in between. This CDR3 has 11 residues. Germline V CDR1 and CDR2: MDHEN, SYDVKM. V is TRBV28 and J is TRBJ1-2; possibly TRBD1 for D (6 bases). This TCR came from a human donor who was the organ donor for an intestinal transplant. Here the sequenced sample was unstimulated CD8+ T cells sorted from spleen or lymph node cells, taken before transplant. The CDR3 nucleotides are TGTGCCAGCAGTTTATGGGGGGCCTACACCTTC. Protein sequence: CASSLWGAYTF.